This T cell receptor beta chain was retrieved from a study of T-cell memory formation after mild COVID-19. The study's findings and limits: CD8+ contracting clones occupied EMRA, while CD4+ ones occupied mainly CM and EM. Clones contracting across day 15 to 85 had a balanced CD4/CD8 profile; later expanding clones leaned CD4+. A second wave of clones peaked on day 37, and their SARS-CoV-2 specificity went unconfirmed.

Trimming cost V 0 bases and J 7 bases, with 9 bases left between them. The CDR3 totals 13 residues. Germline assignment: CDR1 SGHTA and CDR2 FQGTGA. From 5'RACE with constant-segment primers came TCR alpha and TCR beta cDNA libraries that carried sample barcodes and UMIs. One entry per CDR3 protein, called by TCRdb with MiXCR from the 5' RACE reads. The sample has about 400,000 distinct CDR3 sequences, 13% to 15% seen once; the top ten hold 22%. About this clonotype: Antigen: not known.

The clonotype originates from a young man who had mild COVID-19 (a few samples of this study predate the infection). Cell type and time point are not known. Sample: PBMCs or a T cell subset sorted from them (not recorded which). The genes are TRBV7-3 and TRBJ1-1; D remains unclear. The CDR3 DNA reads TGTGCCAGCAGCTTAACGAGGCGGGATGAAGCTTTCTTT. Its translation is CASSLTRRDEAFF.